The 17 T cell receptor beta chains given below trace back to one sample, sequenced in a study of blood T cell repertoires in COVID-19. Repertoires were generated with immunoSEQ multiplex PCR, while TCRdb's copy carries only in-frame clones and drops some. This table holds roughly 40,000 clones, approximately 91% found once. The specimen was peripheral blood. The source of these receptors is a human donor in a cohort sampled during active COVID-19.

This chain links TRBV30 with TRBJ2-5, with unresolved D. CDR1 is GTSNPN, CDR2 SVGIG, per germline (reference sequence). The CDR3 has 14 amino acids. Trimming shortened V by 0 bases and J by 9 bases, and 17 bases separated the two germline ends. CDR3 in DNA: TGTGCCTGGAGTGTATCATGGCGGAGTGAGTCCCAGTACTTC. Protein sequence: CAWSVSWRSESQYF. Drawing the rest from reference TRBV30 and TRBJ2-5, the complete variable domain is SQTIHQWPATLVQPVGSPLSLECTVEGTSNPNLYWYRQAAGRGLQLLFYSVGIGQISSEVPQNLSASRPQDRQFILSSKKLLLSDSGFYLCAWSVSWRSESQYFGPGTRLLVL.

The CDR3 DNA sequence: TGTGCCAGCAGCGTAGGTCTAGCGGGAGAGACCCAGTACTTC. Protein sequence: CASSVGLAGETQYF. V gene TRBV9 combines with J gene TRBJ2-5; TRBD2 matches 8 bases. V trimming: 0 bases; J trimming: 4 bases; junction bases outside the gene matches: 2. In germline, CDR1 is SGDLS, CDR2 YYNGEE. CDR3 length equals 14 residues.

This chain's CDR3 is CASSWGPGQGMNEQFF. In DNA form, the CDR3 reads TGCGCCAGCAGCTGGGGACCGGGACAGGGGATGAATGAGCAGTTCTTC. The rearrangement uses TRBV5-1 and TRBJ2-1, with 10 bases identical to TRBD1. CDR3 length: 16 residues. Trimming took 3 bases from V and 7 from J; bases not matched to a gene: 10. In germline, CDR1 is SGHRS, CDR2 YFSETQ. The full variable domain, with the rest looked up from reference TRBV5-1 and TRBJ2-1, is KAGVTQTPRYLIKTRGQQVTLSCSPISGHRSVSWYQQTPGQGLQFLFEYFSETQRNKGNFPGRFSGRQFSNSRSEMNVSTLELGDSALYLCASSWGPGQGMNEQFFGPGTRLTVL.

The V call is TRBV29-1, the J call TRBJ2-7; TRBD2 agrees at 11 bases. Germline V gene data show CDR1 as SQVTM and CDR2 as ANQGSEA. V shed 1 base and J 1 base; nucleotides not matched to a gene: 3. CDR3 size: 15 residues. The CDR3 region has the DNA TGCAGCGTTGAAGGGGGACTAGCGGAATCCTACGAGCAGTACTTC. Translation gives CSVEGGLAESYEQYF.

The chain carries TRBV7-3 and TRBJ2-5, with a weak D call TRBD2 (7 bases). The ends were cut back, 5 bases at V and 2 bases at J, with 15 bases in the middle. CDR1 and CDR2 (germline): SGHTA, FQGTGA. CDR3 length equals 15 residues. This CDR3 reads CASSRLGGDQETQYF. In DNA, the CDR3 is TGTGCCAGCAGCCGACTAGGGGGGGATCAAGAGACCCAGTACTTC.

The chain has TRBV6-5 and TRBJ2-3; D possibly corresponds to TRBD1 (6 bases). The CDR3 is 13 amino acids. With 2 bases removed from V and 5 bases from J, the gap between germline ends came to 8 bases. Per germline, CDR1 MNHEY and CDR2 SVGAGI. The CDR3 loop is CASSYRTEDTQYF. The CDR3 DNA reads TGTGCCAGCAGTTACCGGACAGAAGATACGCAGTATTTT.

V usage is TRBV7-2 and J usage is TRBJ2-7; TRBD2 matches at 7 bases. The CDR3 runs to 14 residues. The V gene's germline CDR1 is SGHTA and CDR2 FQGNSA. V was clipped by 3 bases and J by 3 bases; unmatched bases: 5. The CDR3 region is CASSFAGEYYEQYF. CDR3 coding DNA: TGTGCCAGCAGCTTCGCGGGAGAGTACTACGAGCAGTACTTC.

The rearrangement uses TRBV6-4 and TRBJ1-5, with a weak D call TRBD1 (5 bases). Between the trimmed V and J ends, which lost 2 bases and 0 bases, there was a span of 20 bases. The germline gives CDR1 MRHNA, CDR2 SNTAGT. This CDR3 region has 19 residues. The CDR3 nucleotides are TGTGCCAGCAGTGACCCAATCGCCCGGACATCCCATAGCAATCAGCCCCAGCATTTT. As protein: CASSDPIARTSHSNQPQHF.

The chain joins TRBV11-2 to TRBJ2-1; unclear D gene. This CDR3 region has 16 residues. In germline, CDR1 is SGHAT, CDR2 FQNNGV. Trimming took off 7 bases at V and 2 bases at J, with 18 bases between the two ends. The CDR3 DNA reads TGTGCCAGCACCCTAGGCCCGAACTTGCCCTACAATGAGCAGTTCTTC. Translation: CASTLGPNLPYNEQFF.

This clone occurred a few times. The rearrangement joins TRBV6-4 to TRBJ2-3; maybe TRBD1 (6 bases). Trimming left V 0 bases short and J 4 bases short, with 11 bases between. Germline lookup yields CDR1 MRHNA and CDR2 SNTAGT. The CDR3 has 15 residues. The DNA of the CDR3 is TGTGCCAGCAGTGACTCGATAGGGGGTCCAGATACGCAGTATTTT. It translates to CASSDSIGGPDTQYF.

CDR3 region: CASSPQLGIHSYNSPLHF. The CDR3 DNA sequence: TGTGCCAGCAGCCCCCAACTCGGGATACACTCCTATAATTCACCCCTCCACTTT. V and J are TRBV9 and TRBJ1-6; D ambiguous. Germline CDR1 and CDR2: SGDLS and YYNGEE. The CDR3 is 18 amino acids. Trimming removed 4 bases from V and 0 bases from J, with 17 bases in between.

This CDR3 reads CASSSSLGVLSTDTQYF. The DNA of the CDR3 is TGTGCCAGCAGCTCTTCTCTCGGGGTCCTCAGCACAGATACGCAGTATTTT. The chain uses TRBV27 and TRBJ2-3; D perhaps matches TRBD2 (5 bases). The germline CDR1 and CDR2 sequences are MNHEY and SMNVEV (reference sequence). The V end lost 6 bases, the J end lost 0 bases, and 19 bases lay between the germline ends. This CDR3 spans 17 amino acids.

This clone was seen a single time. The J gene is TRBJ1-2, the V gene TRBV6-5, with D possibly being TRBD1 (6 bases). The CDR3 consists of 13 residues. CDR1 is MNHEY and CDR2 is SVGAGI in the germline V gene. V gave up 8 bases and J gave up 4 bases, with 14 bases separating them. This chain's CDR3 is CASVRQESYGYTF. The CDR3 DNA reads TGTGCCAGCGTTCGACAGGAATCCTATGGCTACACCTTC.

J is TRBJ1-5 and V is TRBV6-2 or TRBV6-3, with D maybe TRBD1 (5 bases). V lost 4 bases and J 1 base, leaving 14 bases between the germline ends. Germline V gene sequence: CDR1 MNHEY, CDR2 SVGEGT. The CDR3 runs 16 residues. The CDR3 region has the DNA TGTGCCAGCAGTTGGCCCCGCCAGGGAAGCAATCAGCCCCAGCATTTT. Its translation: CASSWPRQGSNQPQHF.

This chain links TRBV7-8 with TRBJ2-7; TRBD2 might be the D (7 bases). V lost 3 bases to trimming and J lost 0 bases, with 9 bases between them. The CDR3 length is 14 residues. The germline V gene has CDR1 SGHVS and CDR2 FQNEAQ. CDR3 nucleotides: TGTGCCAGCAGCTTCGGGGGGCCCTCCTACGAGCAGTACTTC. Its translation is CASSFGGPSYEQYF.

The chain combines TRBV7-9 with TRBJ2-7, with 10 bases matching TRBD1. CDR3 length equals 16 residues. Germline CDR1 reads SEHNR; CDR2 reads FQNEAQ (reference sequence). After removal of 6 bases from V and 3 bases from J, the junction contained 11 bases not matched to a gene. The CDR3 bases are TGTGCCAGCAGTAATGTACGCGGGACAGGGGTCTACGAGCAGTACTTC. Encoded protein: CASSNVRGTGVYEQYF.

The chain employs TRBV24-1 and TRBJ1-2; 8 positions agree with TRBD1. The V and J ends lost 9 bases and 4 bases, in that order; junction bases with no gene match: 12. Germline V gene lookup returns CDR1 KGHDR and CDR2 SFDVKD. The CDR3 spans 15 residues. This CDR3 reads CATSDRGVSVYGYTF. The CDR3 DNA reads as TGTGCCACCTCCGACAGGGGCGTTTCTGTCTATGGCTACACCTTC.